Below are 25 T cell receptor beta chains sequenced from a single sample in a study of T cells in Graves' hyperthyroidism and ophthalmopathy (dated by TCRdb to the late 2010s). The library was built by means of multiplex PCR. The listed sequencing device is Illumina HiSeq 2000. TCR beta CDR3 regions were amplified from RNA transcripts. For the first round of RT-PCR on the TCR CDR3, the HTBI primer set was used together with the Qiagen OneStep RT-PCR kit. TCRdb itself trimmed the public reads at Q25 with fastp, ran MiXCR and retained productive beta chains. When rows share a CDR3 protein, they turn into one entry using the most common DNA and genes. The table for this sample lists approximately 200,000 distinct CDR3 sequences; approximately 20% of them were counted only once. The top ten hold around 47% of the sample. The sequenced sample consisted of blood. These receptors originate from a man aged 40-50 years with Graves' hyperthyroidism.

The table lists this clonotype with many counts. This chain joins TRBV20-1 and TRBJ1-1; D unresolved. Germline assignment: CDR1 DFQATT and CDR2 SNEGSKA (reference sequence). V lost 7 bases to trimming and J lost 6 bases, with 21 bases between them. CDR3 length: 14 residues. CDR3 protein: CSVSGNRPPAEAFF. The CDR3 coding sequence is TGCAGTGTCAGCGGGAACCGCCCGCCCGCTGAAGCTTTCTTT.

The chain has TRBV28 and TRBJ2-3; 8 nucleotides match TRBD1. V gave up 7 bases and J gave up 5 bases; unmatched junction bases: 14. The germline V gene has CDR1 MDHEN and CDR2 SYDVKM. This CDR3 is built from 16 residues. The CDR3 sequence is CASTKSETGVGDTQYF. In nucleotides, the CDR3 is TGTGCCAGCACCAAGTCCGAGACAGGGGTCGGAGATACGCAGTATTTT.

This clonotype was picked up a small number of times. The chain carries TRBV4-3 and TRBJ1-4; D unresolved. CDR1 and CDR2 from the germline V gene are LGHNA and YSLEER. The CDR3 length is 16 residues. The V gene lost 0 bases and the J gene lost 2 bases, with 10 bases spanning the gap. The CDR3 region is CASSQDMGFTNEKLFF. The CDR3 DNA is TGCGCCAGCAGCCAAGATATGGGGTTCACTAATGAAAAACTGTTTTTT.

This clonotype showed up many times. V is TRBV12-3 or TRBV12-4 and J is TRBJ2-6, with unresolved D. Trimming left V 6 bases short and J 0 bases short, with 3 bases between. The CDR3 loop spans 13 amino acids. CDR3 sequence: CASRPSGANVLTF. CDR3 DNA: TGTGCCAGCAGGCCCTCTGGGGCCAACGTCCTGACTTTC.

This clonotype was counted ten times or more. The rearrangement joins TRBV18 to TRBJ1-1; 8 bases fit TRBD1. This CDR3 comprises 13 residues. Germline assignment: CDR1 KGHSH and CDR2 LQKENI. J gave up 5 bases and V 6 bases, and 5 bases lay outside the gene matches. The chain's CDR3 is CASSDRVETEAFF. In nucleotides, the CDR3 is TGTGCCAGCTCGGACAGGGTCGAGACTGAAGCTTTCTTT.

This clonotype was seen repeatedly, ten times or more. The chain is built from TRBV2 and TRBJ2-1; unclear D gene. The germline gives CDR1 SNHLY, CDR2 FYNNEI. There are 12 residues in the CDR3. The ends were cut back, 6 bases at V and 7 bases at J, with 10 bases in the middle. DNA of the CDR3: TGTGCCAGCAGCACCAAAGAAAATGAGCAGTTCTTC. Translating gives CASSTKENEQFF.

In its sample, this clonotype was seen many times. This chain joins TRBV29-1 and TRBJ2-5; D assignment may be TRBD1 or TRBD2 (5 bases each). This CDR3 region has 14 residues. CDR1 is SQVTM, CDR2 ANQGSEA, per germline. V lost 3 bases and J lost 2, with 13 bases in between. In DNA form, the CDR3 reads TGCAGCGTTGATCCGGGGCCGGGTCAAGAGACCCAGTACTTC. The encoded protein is CSVDPGPGQETQYF.

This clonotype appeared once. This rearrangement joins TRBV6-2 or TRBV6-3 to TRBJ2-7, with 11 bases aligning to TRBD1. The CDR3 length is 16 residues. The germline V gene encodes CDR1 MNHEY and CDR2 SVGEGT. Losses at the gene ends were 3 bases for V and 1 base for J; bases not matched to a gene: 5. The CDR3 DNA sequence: TGTGCCAGCAGTTATTCCGGACAGGGGGCATCCTACGAGCAGTACTTC. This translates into CASSYSGQGASYEQYF.

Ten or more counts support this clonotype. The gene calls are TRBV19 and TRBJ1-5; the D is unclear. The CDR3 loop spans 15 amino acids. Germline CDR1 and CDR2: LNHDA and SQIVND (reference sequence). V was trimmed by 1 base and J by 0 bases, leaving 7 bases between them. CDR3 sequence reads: CASSIAHYSNQPQHF. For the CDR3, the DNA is TGTGCCAGTAGTATAGCTCATTATAGCAATCAGCCCCAGCATTTT. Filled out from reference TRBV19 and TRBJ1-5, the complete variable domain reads DGGITQSPKYLFRKEGQNVTLSCEQNLNHDAMYWYRQDPGQGLRLIYYSQIVNDFQKGDIAEGYSVSREKKESFPLTVTSAQKNPTAFYLCASSIAHYSNQPQHFGDGTRLSIL.

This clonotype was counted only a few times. CDR3 in amino acids: CAWSVPGRGSNYGYTF. The CDR3, as DNA: TGTGCCTGGAGTGTACCGGGACGGGGGTCTAACTATGGCTACACCTTC. The V call is TRBV30, the J call TRBJ1-2; TRBD1 might be the D (5 bases). The V end was cut by 0 bases, the J end by 0 bases, with 14 bases between. Germline CDR1 reads GTSNPN; CDR2 reads SVGIG (reference sequence). There are 16 residues in the CDR3.

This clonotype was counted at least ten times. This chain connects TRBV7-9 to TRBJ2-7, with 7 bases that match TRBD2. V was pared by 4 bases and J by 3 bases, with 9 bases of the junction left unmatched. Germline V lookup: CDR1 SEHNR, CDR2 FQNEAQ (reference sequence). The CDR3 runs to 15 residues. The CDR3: CASSSAFRTSYEQYF. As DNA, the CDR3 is TGTGCCAGCAGCTCCGCCTTTCGGACTAGCTACGAGCAGTACTTC.

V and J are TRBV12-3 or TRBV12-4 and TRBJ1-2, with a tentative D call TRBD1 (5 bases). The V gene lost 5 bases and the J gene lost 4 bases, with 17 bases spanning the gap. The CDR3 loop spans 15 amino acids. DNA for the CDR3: TGTGCCAGCAGTCCAGGGATTTTCGGCCTCTATGGCTACACCTTC. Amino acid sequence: CASSPGIFGLYGYTF.

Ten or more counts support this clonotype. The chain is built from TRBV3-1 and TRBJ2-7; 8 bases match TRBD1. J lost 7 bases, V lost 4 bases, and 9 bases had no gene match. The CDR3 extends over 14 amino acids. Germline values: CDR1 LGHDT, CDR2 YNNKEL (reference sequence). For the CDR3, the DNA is TGTGCCAGCAGCCCATGGGACAGGCCTGGAGAGCAGTACTTC. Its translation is CASSPWDRPGEQYF.

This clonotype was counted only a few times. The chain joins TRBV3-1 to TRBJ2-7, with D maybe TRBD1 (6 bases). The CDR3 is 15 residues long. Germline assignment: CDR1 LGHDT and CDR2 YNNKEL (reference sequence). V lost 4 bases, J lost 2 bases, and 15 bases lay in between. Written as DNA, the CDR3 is TGTGCCAGCAGCCGATCTGGGACATACCCCTACGAGCAGTACTTC. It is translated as CASSRSGTYPYEQYF.

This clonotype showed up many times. CDR3 DNA: TGTGCCAGCAGCCCCCAGGGGGGACAGACTAGTCAGACGCAGTATTTT. Protein sequence: CASSPQGGQTSQTQYF. V and J are TRBV7-6 and TRBJ2-3, with D perhaps matching TRBD1 (7 bases). Trimming shortened V by 5 bases and J by 9 bases, and 24 bases separated the two germline ends. The CDR3 spans 16 residues. In germline, CDR1 is SGHVS, CDR2 FNYEAQ.

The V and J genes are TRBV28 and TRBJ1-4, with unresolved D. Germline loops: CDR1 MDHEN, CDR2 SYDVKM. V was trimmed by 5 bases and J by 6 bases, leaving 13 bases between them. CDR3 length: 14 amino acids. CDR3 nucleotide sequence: TGTGCCAGCAGTCCATTGGCGCGTCATGAAAAACTGTTTTTT. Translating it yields CASSPLARHEKLFF.

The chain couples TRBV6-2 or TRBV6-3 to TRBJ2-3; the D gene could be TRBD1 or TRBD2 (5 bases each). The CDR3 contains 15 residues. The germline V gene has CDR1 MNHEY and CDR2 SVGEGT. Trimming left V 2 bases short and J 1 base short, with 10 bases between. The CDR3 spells CASSYRGPRTDTQYF. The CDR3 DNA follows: TGTGCCAGCAGTTACCGGGGACCGCGCACAGATACGCAGTATTTT.

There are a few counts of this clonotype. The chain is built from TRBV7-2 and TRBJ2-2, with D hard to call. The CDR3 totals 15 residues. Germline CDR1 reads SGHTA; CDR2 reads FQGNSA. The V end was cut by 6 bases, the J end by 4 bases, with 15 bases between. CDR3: CASRAYGLSTGELFF. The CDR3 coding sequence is TGTGCCAGCAGAGCTTACGGCCTATCCACCGGGGAGCTGTTTTTT.

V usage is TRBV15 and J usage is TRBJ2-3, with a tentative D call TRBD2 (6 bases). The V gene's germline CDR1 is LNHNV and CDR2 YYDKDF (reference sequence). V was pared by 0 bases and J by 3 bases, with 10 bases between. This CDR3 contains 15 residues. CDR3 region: CATSRDLGGTDTQYF. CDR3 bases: TGTGCCACCAGCAGAGATCTGGGGGGAACAGATACGCAGTATTTT.

For the CDR3, the DNA is TGCAGTGCCGACAGGGGTGGAGTCGAGACCCAGTACTTC. Translating it yields CSADRGGVETQYF. The chain joins TRBV20-1 to TRBJ2-5, with 8 bases matching TRBD1. Germline lookup yields CDR1 DFQATT and CDR2 SNEGSKA (reference sequence). Unmatched junction bases numbered 8, after V lost 6 bases and J lost 5 bases. The CDR3 is 13 residues long.

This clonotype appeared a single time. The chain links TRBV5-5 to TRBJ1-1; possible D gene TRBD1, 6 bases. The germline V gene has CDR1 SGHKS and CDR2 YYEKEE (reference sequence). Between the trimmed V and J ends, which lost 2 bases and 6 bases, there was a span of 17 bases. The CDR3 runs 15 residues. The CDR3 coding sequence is TGTGCCAGCAGCTTACTCGATGTGGGGGGCTCTGAAGCTTTCTTT. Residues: CASSLLDVGGSEAFF. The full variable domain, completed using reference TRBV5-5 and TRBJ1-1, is DAGVTQSPTHLIKTRGQQVTLRCSPISGHKSVSWYQQVLGQGPQFIFQYYEKEERGRGNFPDRFSARQFPNYSSELNVNALLLGDSALYLCASSLLDVGGSEAFFGQGTRLTVV.

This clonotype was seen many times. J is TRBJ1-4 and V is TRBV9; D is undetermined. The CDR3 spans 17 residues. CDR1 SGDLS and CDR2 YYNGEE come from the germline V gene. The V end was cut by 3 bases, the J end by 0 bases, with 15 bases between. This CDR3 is CASSDGLSGATNEKLFF. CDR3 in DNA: TGTGCCAGCAGCGATGGGCTCTCCGGCGCAACTAATGAAAAACTGTTTTTT.

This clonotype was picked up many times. CDR3 nucleotides: TGCGCCAGCAGCCCCCCCGGGACAGGGGGCGTAAACCATGGCTACACCTTC. The encoded protein is CASSPPGTGGVNHGYTF. The V and J genes are TRBV5-1 and TRBJ1-2; TRBD1 agrees at 12 bases. Per the germline V gene, CDR1 is SGHRS and CDR2 is YFSETQ. J gave up 6 bases and V 4 bases, and 13 bases lay outside the gene matches. The length of the CDR3 is 17 residues.

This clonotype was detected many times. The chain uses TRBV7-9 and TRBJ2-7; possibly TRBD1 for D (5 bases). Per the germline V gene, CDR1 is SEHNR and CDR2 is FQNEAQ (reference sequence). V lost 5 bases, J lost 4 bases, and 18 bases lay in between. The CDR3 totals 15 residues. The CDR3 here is CASSVTGQRGYEQYF. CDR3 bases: TGTGCCAGCAGCGTGACCGGACAAAGGGGTTACGAGCAGTACTTC.

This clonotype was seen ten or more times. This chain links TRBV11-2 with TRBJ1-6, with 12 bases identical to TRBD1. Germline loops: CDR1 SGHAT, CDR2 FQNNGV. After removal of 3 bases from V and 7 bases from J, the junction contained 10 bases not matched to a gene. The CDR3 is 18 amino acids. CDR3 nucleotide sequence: TGTGCCAGCAGCTTGAGGGACAGGGGGCAAATAGAGAATTCACCCCTCCACTTT. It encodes CASSLRDRGQIENSPLHF. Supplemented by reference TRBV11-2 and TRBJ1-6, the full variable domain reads EAGVAQSPRYKIIEKRQSVAFWCNPISGHATLYWYQQILGQGPKLLIQFQNNGVVDDSQLPKDRFSAERLKGVDSTLKIQPAKLEDSAVYLCASSLRDRGQIENSPLHFGNGTRLTVT.